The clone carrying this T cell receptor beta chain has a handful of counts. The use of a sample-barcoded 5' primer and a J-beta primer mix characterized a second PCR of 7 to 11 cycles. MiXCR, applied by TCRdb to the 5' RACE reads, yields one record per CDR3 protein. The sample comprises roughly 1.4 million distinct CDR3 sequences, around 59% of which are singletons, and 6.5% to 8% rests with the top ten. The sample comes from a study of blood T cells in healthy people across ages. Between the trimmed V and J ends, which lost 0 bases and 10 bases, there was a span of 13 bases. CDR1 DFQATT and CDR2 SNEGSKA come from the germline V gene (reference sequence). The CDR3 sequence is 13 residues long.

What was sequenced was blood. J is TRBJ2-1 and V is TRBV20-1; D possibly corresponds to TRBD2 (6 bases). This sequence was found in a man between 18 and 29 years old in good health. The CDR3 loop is CSARDPPSVEQFF. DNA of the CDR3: TGCAGTGCTAGAGATCCCCCTAGCGTGGAGCAGTTCTTC.